This TCR beta chain was sequenced during a study of blood T cell repertoires in COVID-19 (TCRdb year 2020). For the study in its entirety: Samples covering the acute and convalescent phases of COVID-19 were provided by collaborators in the United States, Italy and Spain. Sample metadata almost always included a de-identified subject ID, COVID-19 status, age in years and sex. Subjects who had been exposed to COVID-19, were actively infected with it, or had recovered from it provided the deeply sampled blood TCRbeta repertoires that made up the dataset. Where HLA class I and class II types were available, the types were taken from metadata supplied by the sample provider, not from assay-based typing. The repertoires were released in a freely available public database meant as a resource for research on the immune response to SARS-CoV-2. The material from the prospective study consisted of cDNA or gDNA derived from T cells, B-cell-depleted T cells, or PBMCs. The samples were drawn from two sources: the first 160 participants of the ongoing ImmuneRACE study, and approximately 1,300 subjects contributed by 6 global collaborators.

V and J lose 5 bases and 5 bases, and a span of 9 bases separates them. Based on the germline V gene, the CDR1 and CDR2 sequences are MDHEN and SYDVKM. The cysteine opens and the phenylalanine closes a CDR3 of 12 amino acids. Solely the CDR3 DNA is kept, with 36 bases framed from the first base. Collaborating institutions collected whole blood in K2EDTA tubes following their own protocols. Collaborator samples were shipped for TCRbeta analysis as frozen whole blood, isolated PBMCs, or DNA extracted from either sample type. Note on this clone: Its target antigen remains unknown. It has no much larger one-base neighbor in the sample; base qualities were not kept.

TCRbeta CDR3 regions were amplified from genomic DNA using the immunoSEQ Assay, a bias-controlled multiplex PCR. The paper's processing steps were these. Nucleated cell counts per sample were estimated from amplification of reference gene primers within the assay. Sequence reads were collapsed and filtered to measure the absolute abundance of every unique TCRbeta CDR3 rearrangement. For each sample, productive Simpson clonality was calculated as the square root of Simpson's diversity index across productive rearrangements. Entries here come from immuneACCESS through TCRdb and include only in-frame sequences with V and J called. Some clones fail to appear in such tables; in the studies checked, an unresolved V gene covers under half of the shortfall, and the cause of the remainder is unknown. That table gives V, J and clone size, and the DNA gave D and trimming. Within this sample are 200,000 to 300,000 clones, with roughly 84% of them counted one time only. Of the sample, roughly 8.6% is held by the ten largest clones.

The paper's findings and limits, for the study overall: How much clinical and demographic metadata was included differed by source and by participant, and the metadata was provided uncurated.

The chain is made from TRBV28 and TRBJ1-2; a confident D gene designation cannot be given. The TCR sequence derives from a human donor in a cohort sampled during active COVID-19. What was sequenced was peripheral blood. The DNA sequence is TGTGCCAGCAGTCCGGCAGGTTATGGCTACACCTTC. The translation is CASSPAGYGYTF.